This T cell receptor (beta chain) was sequenced for a study of blood T cell repertoires in COVID-19. About the study: T cells, B-cell-depleted T cells, or PBMCs provided the cDNA or gDNA that served as material.

This clone was found once. Donors were grouped by their self-reported clinical history. Those designated as exposed participants met a COVID-19 case within 2 weeks before study entry. Methods used by the authors: Cell counts per sample came from amplifying reference gene primers. Generated by immunoSEQ multiplex PCR, the TCRdb table keeps only in-frame clones and is missing some. V, J and clone size are taken as reported in that table, and D and trimming were inferred from the DNA itself. Among about 150,000 clones, approximately 88% were seen once, and the ten largest hold over 5%. This CDR3 contains 14 residues. V lost 3 bases and J lost 5; bases outside the gene matches: 6. CDR1 is SGHTA, CDR2 FQGNSA, per germline.

Sample: PBMCs or T cells enriched from blood (not recorded which). This rearrangement joins TRBV7-2 to TRBJ2-7; 8 nucleotides agree with TRBD1. The clonotype was recovered from a man between 70 and 80 years old who had been exposed to COVID-19. For the CDR3, the DNA is TGTGCCAGCAGCTTTACAGGGGGTCAGGACGAGCAGTACTTC. Translated: CASSFTGGQDEQYF.